This note documents a single TCR beta chain sequence. What it binds is not known. The sample belongs to a study of Tregs in tolerant kidney transplant recipients. Findings and limits, study-wide: Tregs expanded with activated donor B cells seemed most donor-specific. No direct test of biological reproducibility was done here.

CD4+CD25+CD127- Tregs, CD4+CD25- non-Tregs, CD4 and CD8 cells were sorted. Profiling relied on immunoSEQ multiplex PCR, and the TCRdb table lists in-frame clones only, not all of them. The sample yields approximately 90,000 clones, around nine tenths seen once. V shed 4 bases and J 3 bases; nucleotides not matched to a gene: 17. Per the germline V gene, CDR1 is SGDLS and CDR2 is YYNGEE. The length of the CDR3 is 18 residues. The clonotype comes from a human donor in good health. The rearrangement links TRBV9 to TRBJ2-7, with 9 positions matching TRBD1. The sequenced sample was CD8+ T cells from blood. CDR3 nucleotide sequence: TGTGCCAGCAGCAAGGCCGGGACAGGGCCCGCTCCCGGCTACGAGCAGTACTTC. It translates to CASSKAGTGPAPGYEQYF.